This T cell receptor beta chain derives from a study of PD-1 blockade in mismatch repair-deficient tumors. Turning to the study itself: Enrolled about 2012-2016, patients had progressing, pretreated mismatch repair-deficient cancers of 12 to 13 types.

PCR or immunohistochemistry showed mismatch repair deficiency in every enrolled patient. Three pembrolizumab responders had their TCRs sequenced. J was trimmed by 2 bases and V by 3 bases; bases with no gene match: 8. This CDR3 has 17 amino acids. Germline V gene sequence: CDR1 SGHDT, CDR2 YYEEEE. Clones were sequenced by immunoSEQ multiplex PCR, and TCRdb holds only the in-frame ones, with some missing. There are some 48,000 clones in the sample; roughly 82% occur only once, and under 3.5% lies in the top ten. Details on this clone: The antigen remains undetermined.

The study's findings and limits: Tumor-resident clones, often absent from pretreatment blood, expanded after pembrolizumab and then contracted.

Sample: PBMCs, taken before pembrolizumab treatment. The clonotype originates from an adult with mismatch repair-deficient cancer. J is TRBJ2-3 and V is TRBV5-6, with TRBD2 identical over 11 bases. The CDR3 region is CASSSAGTSGFTDTQYF. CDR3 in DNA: TGTGCCAGCAGCTCGGCCGGGACTAGCGGCTTCACAGATACGCAGTATTTT.